The next 27 T cell receptor beta chains were all read from a single sample in a study of blood T cell repertoires in COVID-19. The method was immunoSEQ multiplex PCR; TCRdb's version includes in-frame clones alone and lacks a portion of them. The sample holds over 250,000 clones, approximately 90% seen once. Sequenced sample: PBMCs or T cells enriched from blood (not recorded which). Every receptor here comes from a man in his forties who had recovered from COVID-19.

This chain joins TRBV6-5 and TRBJ2-7, with a weak D call TRBD2 (5 bases). The germline CDR1 and CDR2 sequences are MNHEY and SVGAGI. Trimming took 6 bases from V and 0 from J, leaving 9 bases between them. The CDR3 has 13 amino acids. In DNA form, the CDR3 reads TGTGCCAGCAGAGGACTGTACTCCTACGAGCAGTACTTC. Amino acid sequence: CASRGLYSYEQYF.

This chain connects TRBV6-5 to TRBJ1-5; possible D gene TRBD1, 6 bases. CDR3 length: 13 amino acids. Trimming took off 5 bases at V and 3 bases at J, with 8 bases between the two ends. Germline values: CDR1 MNHEY, CDR2 SVGAGI. CDR3 nucleotides: TGTGCCAGCAGTAGGACAGACAATCAGCCCCAGCATTTT. This sequence encodes CASSRTDNQPQHF.

The chain has TRBV15 and TRBJ1-3; TRBD1 aligns across 7 bases. J was trimmed by 3 bases and V by 0 bases; bases with no gene match: 5. This CDR3 region has 16 residues. Germline loops: CDR1 LNHNV, CDR2 YYDKDF (reference sequence). This CDR3 reads CATSRDKGAGGNTIYF. DNA for the CDR3: TGTGCCACCAGCAGAGATAAGGGGGCTGGTGGAAACACCATATATTTT.

V and J are TRBV7-2 and TRBJ2-7; the D gene is possibly TRBD1 (6 bases). Trimming pared 5 bases from V and 0 bases from J, leaving 17 bases between. The CDR3 runs 16 residues. Per the germline V gene, CDR1 is SGHTA and CDR2 is FQGNSA. This CDR3 reads CASSLRAGETSYEQYF. CDR3 in DNA: TGTGCCAGCAGCCTCCGGGCAGGGGAAACCTCCTACGAGCAGTACTTC. The variable domain in full, completed from reference TRBV7-2 and TRBJ2-7, reads GAGVSQSPSNKVTEKGKDVELRCDPISGHTALYWYRQSLGQGLEFLIYFQGNSAPDKSGLPSDRFSAERTGGSVSTLTIQRTQQEDSAVYLCASSLRAGETSYEQYFGPGTRLTVT.

The rearrangement links TRBV11-3 to TRBJ2-6, with a tentative D call TRBD1 (6 bases). The CDR3 length is 16 residues. Trimming cost V 5 bases and J 1 base, with 12 bases left between them. Germline V gene data show CDR1 as SGHNT and CDR2 as YENEEA. The CDR3 here is CASSRSTGSGANVLTF. The DNA for the CDR3 is TGTGCCAGCAGCCGATCAACAGGGTCTGGGGCCAACGTCCTGACTTTC.

The gene calls are TRBV6-5 and TRBJ1-1, with TRBD1 matching over 8 bases. V shed 0 bases and J 1 base; nucleotides not matched to a gene: 1. From germline, CDR1 is MNHEY and CDR2 SVGAGI. The CDR3 extends over 15 amino acids. CDR3 amino acids: CASSYSDRANTEAFF. CDR3 DNA: TGTGCCAGCAGTTACTCGGACAGGGCGAACACTGAAGCTTTCTTT.

The chain recombines TRBV9 with TRBJ2-4; weak D call: TRBD2 (5 bases). The CDR3 is 16 residues long. The ends were cut back, 0 bases at V and 8 bases at J, with 18 bases in the middle. Per the germline V gene, CDR1 is SGDLS and CDR2 is YYNGEE. The CDR3 is CASSVGLVGVGDIQYF. The CDR3 DNA reads TGTGCCAGCAGCGTAGGACTTGTCGGCGTCGGGGACATTCAGTACTTC.

The chain combines TRBV30 with TRBJ1-5, with D possibly TRBD1 on 5 matching bases. CDR1 and CDR2 (germline): GTSNPN, SVGIG (reference sequence). Trimming left V 6 bases short and J 0 bases short, with 9 bases between. The CDR3 runs 13 residues. The CDR3 reads CACAGGSNQPQHF. The CDR3 DNA reads as TGTGCCTGCGCGGGGGGTAGCAATCAGCCCCAGCATTTT.

This chain's CDR3 is CATSRGGPQIYGYTF. The CDR3 bases are TGTGCCACCAGCAGAGGGGGCCCACAGATCTATGGCTACACCTTC. The chain couples TRBV15 to TRBJ1-2, with a possible D match to TRBD1 (5 bases). Trimming cost V 1 base and J 4 bases, with 13 bases left between them. CDR1 and CDR2 from the germline V gene are LNHNV and YYDKDF (reference sequence). CDR3 length equals 15 residues.

The CDR3 reads CASLGTGAGEQYF. The CDR3 DNA reads as TGTGCCAGTCTCGGGACAGGGGCCGGCGAGCAGTACTTC. The V and J genes are TRBV25-1 and TRBJ2-7; 10 nucleotides line up with TRBD1. CDR1 MGHDK and CDR2 SYGVNS come from the germline V gene. V was clipped by 9 bases and J by 6 bases; unmatched bases: 8. The CDR3 is made up of 13 amino acids.

The V gene is TRBV7-3, the J gene TRBJ1-2; 9 bases are shared with TRBD1. CDR1 and CDR2 (germline): SGHTA, FQGTGA. There are 13 residues in the CDR3. Trimming took 6 bases from V and 8 from J; bases not matched to a gene: 7. The CDR3 DNA reads TGTGCCAGCAGTTTACAGGGGGCGGGAGGCTACACCTTC. Amino acids: CASSLQGAGGYTF. The variable domain in full, completed from reference TRBV7-3 and TRBJ1-2, reads GAGVSQTPSNKVTEKGKYVELRCDPISGHTALYWYRQSLGQGPEFLIYFQGTGAADDSGLPNDRFFAVRPEGSVSTLKIQRTERGDSAVYLCASSLQGAGGYTFGSGTRLTVV.

Turning to this clone: One junction end does not reproduce the germline sequence, and a read error may be involved. This rearrangement joins TRBV7-9 to TRBJ1-5; 7 bases line up with TRBD1. The CDR3 length is 13 residues. Germline V CDR1 and CDR2: SEHNR, FQNEAQ (reference sequence). The CDR3 region is CASSLWDRQPQHF. As DNA, the CDR3 is TGTGCTAGCAGCTTATGGGACAGACAGCCCCAGCATTTT.

The rearrangement links TRBV5-1 to TRBJ1-2; D uncertain. Trimming stripped 0 bases from V and 0 bases from J, with 9 bases between. Germline CDR1 reads SGHRS; CDR2 reads YFSETQ. The CDR3 spans 15 residues. DNA for the CDR3: TGCGCCAGCAGCTTGGGGAACAGTTCTAACTATGGCTACACCTTC. Translated, it gives CASSLGNSSNYGYTF.

V is TRBV15 and J is TRBJ1-4, with D maybe TRBD1 (6 bases). The V end was cut by 0 bases, the J end by 11 bases, with 13 bases between. The CDR3 runs to 14 residues. From germline, CDR1 is LNHNV and CDR2 YYDKDF (reference sequence). The CDR3 sequence is CATSRDAGAPKLFF. CDR3 bases: TGTGCCACCAGCAGAGACGCAGGGGCCCCCAAACTGTTTTTT.

The chain uses TRBV25-1 and TRBJ1-2; no firm D call. V was shortened by 3 bases and J by 4 bases, with 6 bases between the two germline ends. The length of the CDR3 is 12 residues. Per the germline V gene, CDR1 is MGHDK and CDR2 is SYGVNS. The CDR3 nucleotides read TGTGCCAGCAGTGAGGCGGTCTATGGCTACACCTTC. Amino acid sequence: CASSEAVYGYTF.

This chain links TRBV19 with TRBJ1-1, with 10 nucleotides matching TRBD1. Germline lookup yields CDR1 LNHDA and CDR2 SQIVND (reference sequence). V lost 4 bases, J lost 1 base, and 6 bases stayed unmatched. The CDR3 consists of 16 residues. The CDR3, as DNA: TGTGCCAGTAGTACGACAGGGGGCCATGCGAACACTGAAGCTTTCTTT. This encodes CASSTTGGHANTEAFF. Using reference TRBV19 and TRBJ1-1 for the parts outside the CDR3, the full variable domain is DGGITQSPKYLFRKEGQNVTLSCEQNLNHDAMYWYRQDPGQGLRLIYYSQIVNDFQKGDIAEGYSVSREKKESFPLTVTSAQKNPTAFYLCASSTTGGHANTEAFFGQGTRLTVV.

The rearrangement joins TRBV7-9 to TRBJ2-5, with a possible D match to TRBD2 (5 bases). The CDR3 is 15 residues long. The germline gives CDR1 SEHNR, CDR2 FQNEAQ (reference sequence). The V gene lost 2 bases and the J gene lost 0 bases, with 10 bases spanning the gap. The CDR3 is CASSLLTGNQETQYF. The CDR3 DNA reads TGTGCCAGCAGCTTACTGACGGGGAACCAAGAGACCCAGTACTTC.

The chain combines TRBV6-5 with TRBJ1-1; maybe TRBD1 (5 bases). Germline CDR1 MNHEY, CDR2 SVGAGI. V gave up 7 bases and J gave up 4 bases, with 13 bases separating them. The CDR3 contains 13 residues. The CDR3 coding sequence is TGTGCCAGCATGAATCAGGGCGGCACTGAAGCTTTCTTT. As protein: CASMNQGGTEAFF.

The chain joins TRBV5-1 to TRBJ2-1; 8 bases agree with TRBD1. CDR1 and CDR2 from the germline V gene are SGHRS and YFSETQ. After removal of 0 bases from V and 6 bases from J, the junction contained 5 bases not matched to a gene. The CDR3 covers 15 residues. CDR3: CASSLAGQGGNEQFF. As DNA, the CDR3 is TGCGCCAGCAGCTTGGCCGGACAGGGCGGCAATGAGCAGTTCTTC. Together with reference TRBV5-1 and TRBJ2-1, the CDR3 gives the full variable domain: KAGVTQTPRYLIKTRGQQVTLSCSPISGHRSVSWYQQTPGQGLQFLFEYFSETQRNKGNFPGRFSGRQFSNSRSEMNVSTLELGDSALYLCASSLAGQGGNEQFFGPGTRLTVL.

This chain links TRBV5-8 with TRBJ2-5; 11 nucleotides agree with TRBD2. Trimming removed 4 bases from V and 5 bases from J; junction bases left unmatched: 13. The CDR3 length is 17 residues. Per the germline V gene, CDR1 is SGHTS and CDR2 is YDEGEE. The CDR3 sequence: CASSPGRVAGGPETQYF. The DNA for the CDR3 is TGTGCCAGCAGCCCAGGGAGAGTAGCGGGGGGGCCGGAGACCCAGTACTTC.

The V gene is TRBV29-1, the J gene TRBJ2-2; 7 bases fit TRBD2. Unmatched junction bases numbered 6, after V lost 6 bases and J lost 2 bases. Germline V gene data show CDR1 as SQVTM and CDR2 as ANQGSEA. The CDR3 runs 14 residues. The CDR3 bases are TGCAGCGTGAGAGCGGGGTTCAACACCGGGGAGCTGTTTTTT. Encoded protein: CSVRAGFNTGELFF.

The rearrangement links TRBV4-1 to TRBJ2-2, with D perhaps TRBD2 (8 bases). V was pared by 1 base and J by 5 bases, with 14 bases between. Germline assignment: CDR1 MGHRA and CDR2 YSYEKL. The CDR3 totals 16 residues. DNA for the CDR3: TGCGCCAGCAGCCAAGCGGGAGGGGGCCAAACCGGGGAGCTGTTTTTT. It specifies CASSQAGGGQTGELFF.

The rearrangement links TRBV11-2 to TRBJ2-1; 9 bases fit TRBD2. This CDR3 region has 16 residues. The V segment lost 1 base and the J segment 4 bases; nucleotides outside the gene matches: 5. Germline CDR1 SGHAT, CDR2 FQNNGV. As DNA, the CDR3 is TGTGCCAGCAGCTTAGGTACAGCGGGGGGATACAATGAGCAGTTCTTC. Amino acid sequence: CASSLGTAGGYNEQFF.

The J gene is TRBJ1-5, the V gene TRBV20-1; unclear D gene. The ends were cut back, 3 bases at V and 9 bases at J, with 9 bases in the middle. The CDR3 runs 11 residues. Looked up from germline, CDR1 is DFQATT and CDR2 is SNEGSKA (reference sequence). CDR3 sequence (DNA): TGCAGTGCTAGTCGAGGCGGGCCCCAGCATTTT. It translates to CSASRGGPQHF.

The chain carries TRBV19 and TRBJ1-6; 12 positions match TRBD1. CDR3 length: 15 amino acids. Unmatched junction bases numbered 9, after V lost 4 bases and J lost 14 bases. Per germline, CDR1 LNHDA and CDR2 SQIVND (reference sequence). The CDR3 DNA reads as TGTGCCAGTAGTACGATCGGGACAGGGGGCATAGCCCTCCACTTT. Residues: CASSTIGTGGIALHF.

V and J are TRBV18 and TRBJ2-7, with 7 bases fitting TRBD1. CDR1 is KGHSH and CDR2 is LQKENI in the germline V gene. Unmatched junction bases numbered 7, after V lost 1 base and J lost 1 base. The CDR3 contains 16 residues. In DNA, the CDR3 is TGTGCCAGCTCACCACGTTTAGTACAGGGGTCCTACGAGCAGTACTTC. It specifies CASSPRLVQGSYEQYF.

The chain combines TRBV11-1 with TRBJ2-4; D perhaps matches TRBD1 (6 bases). The CDR3 covers 11 residues. Trimming took 5 bases from V and 12 from J, leaving 11 bases between them. CDR1 SGHAT and CDR2 FQDESV come from the germline V gene (reference sequence). CDR3 amino acids: CASSPGTSQYF. CDR3 sequence (DNA): TGTGCCAGCAGCCCCGGGACATCTCAGTACTTC.